The next 20 T cell receptor beta chains were all read from a single sample in a study of PD-L1 blockade in urothelial cancer. Data came from immunoSEQ multiplex PCR; TCRdb stores just in-frame clones and leaves some out. The sample has 100,000 to 150,000 clones; 86% are singletons. Time point specified: peripheral blood 6 weeks after treatment start. The starting material was PBMCs, obtained around atezolizumab (anti-PD-L1) treatment. The receptors derive from a man in his forties or fifties with urothelial cancer.

This clone was observed a few times. This rearrangement joins TRBV7-2 to TRBJ2-3; 11 nucleotides agree with TRBD1. Unmatched junction bases numbered 9, after V lost 5 bases and J lost 5 bases. The CDR3 loop spans 16 amino acids. CDR1 SGHTA and CDR2 FQGNSA come from the germline V gene. CDR3 in DNA: TGTGCCAGCAGCACTAGGACAGGGGGCATCATAGATACGCAGTATTTT. Translated, it gives CASSTRTGGIIDTQYF. Looking up the rest from reference TRBV7-2 and TRBJ2-3 gives the full variable domain: GAGVSQSPSNKVTEKGKDVELRCDPISGHTALYWYRQSLGQGLEFLIYFQGNSAPDKSGLPSDRFSAERTGGSVSTLTIQRTQQEDSAVYLCASSTRTGGIIDTQYFGPGTRLTVL.

The chain couples TRBV5-4 to TRBJ2-5; TRBD2 matches 7 bases. Germline V lookup: CDR1 SGHNT, CDR2 YYREEE (reference sequence). This CDR3 has 16 amino acids. The V and J ends lost 3 bases and 1 base, in that order; junction bases with no gene match: 9. The CDR3 here is CASSSPLADLQETQYF. CDR3 coding DNA: TGTGCCAGCAGCTCGCCCCTAGCGGACCTCCAAGAGACCCAGTACTTC.

J is TRBJ1-5 and V is TRBV28, with D unclear. The CDR3 runs to 13 residues. Germline V gene lookup returns CDR1 MDHEN and CDR2 SYDVKM. V lost 7 bases, J lost 3 bases, and 10 bases lay in between. The CDR3 region has the DNA TGTGCCAGCATGGGCCAGTTCAATCAGCCCCAGCATTTT. Translated: CASMGQFNQPQHF.

The table lists this clone with a few counts. The chain links TRBV5-1 to TRBJ1-1; unclear D gene. From germline, CDR1 is SGHRS and CDR2 YFSETQ. The CDR3 is made up of 14 amino acids. Trimming removed 8 bases at V and 3 bases at J, with 17 bases between. The CDR3, as DNA: TGCGCCAGTCGGAGGACGGGCGGGGACACTGAAGCTTTCTTT. Translation: CASRRTGGDTEAFF.

The chain joins TRBV7-6 to TRBJ2-1; 12 bases are a match to TRBD2. The V segment lost 5 bases and the J segment 7 bases; nucleotides outside the gene matches: 6. The CDR3 has 15 residues. Looked up from germline, CDR1 is SGHVS and CDR2 is FNYEAQ. This CDR3 is CASSPRLAGGNEQFF. CDR3 bases: TGTGCCAGCAGCCCCCGGCTAGCGGGAGGGAATGAGCAGTTCTTC. Together with reference TRBV7-6 and TRBJ2-1, the CDR3 gives the full variable domain: GAGVSQSPRYKVTKRGQDVALRCDPISGHVSLYWYRQALGQGPEFLTYFNYEAQQDKSGLPNDRFSAERPEGSISTLTIQRTEQRDSAMYRCASSPRLAGGNEQFFGPGTRLTVL.

The chain has TRBV30 and TRBJ2-3; 7 bases are a match to TRBD1. Germline CDR1 GTSNPN, CDR2 SVGIG (reference sequence). V was clipped by 5 bases and J by 4 bases; unmatched bases: 3. The CDR3 runs to 12 residues. The CDR3 DNA is TGTGCCTGGGACAGGGTCCCAGATACGCAGTATTTT. Translating gives CAWDRVPDTQYF.

This clone has only a few counts. The V call is TRBV5-1, the J call TRBJ2-4, with D perhaps TRBD1 (6 bases). The V and J ends lost 2 bases and 0 bases respectively, with 12 bases between them. CDR3 length equals 16 residues. In germline, CDR1 is SGHRS, CDR2 YFSETQ. In DNA, the CDR3 is TGCGCCAGCAGCTTCGCCCAGGGGATAGCCAAAAACATTCAGTACTTC. This translates into CASSFAQGIAKNIQYF.

The V gene is TRBV5-4, the J gene TRBJ2-4, with 10 bases aligning to TRBD2. The V gene's germline CDR1 is SGHNT and CDR2 YYREEE (reference sequence). V lost 4 bases to trimming and J lost 3 bases; unmatched junction nucleotides: 10. The CDR3 has 17 amino acids. The CDR3 reads CASSQEQAGGSKNIQYF. The DNA for the CDR3 is TGTGCCAGCAGCCAAGAACAAGCGGGAGGGAGCAAAAACATTCAGTACTTC.

The J gene is TRBJ2-7, the V gene TRBV30; 7 bases agree with TRBD1. This CDR3 comprises 13 residues. CDR1 GTSNPN and CDR2 SVGIG come from the germline V gene (reference sequence). J was trimmed by 1 base and V by 2 bases; bases with no gene match: 2. CDR3 in amino acids: CAWSTGVSYEQYF. The CDR3 region has the DNA TGTGCCTGGAGTACAGGGGTTTCCTACGAGCAGTACTTC.

V gene TRBV6-4 combines with J gene TRBJ2-2, with D perhaps matching TRBD1 (5 bases). Germline V gene sequence: CDR1 MRHNA, CDR2 SNTAGT. Trimming removed 4 bases at V and 5 bases at J, with 8 bases between. The CDR3 runs 13 residues. The CDR3 nucleotides read TGTGCCAGCAGTGTAGGGGATACCGGGGAGCTGTTTTTT. Translated: CASSVGDTGELFF.

This chain connects TRBV4-2 to TRBJ2-3, with 9 bases matching TRBD2. Unmatched junction bases numbered 9, after V lost 4 bases and J lost 4 bases. The CDR3 contains 16 residues. Germline V gene lookup returns CDR1 LGHNA and CDR2 YNFKEQ. The CDR3 DNA reads TGTGCCAGCAGCCCGGGGGGCGGGAGGGCCCCAGATACGCAGTATTTT. Translation: CASSPGGGRAPDTQYF.

V usage is TRBV19 and J usage is TRBJ2-3, with 13 bases lining up with TRBD2. Germline values: CDR1 LNHDA, CDR2 SQIVND (reference sequence). There are 14 residues in the CDR3. Germline trimming cut 8 bases from V and 5 bases from J; bases unmatched to any gene: 4. This CDR3 reads CASSGLAGVDTQYF. DNA for the CDR3: TGTGCCAGTTCAGGACTAGCGGGAGTAGATACGCAGTATTTT.

This chain joins TRBV5-4 and TRBJ2-2; 7 bases map to TRBD2. The CDR3 has 17 amino acids. Per the germline V gene, CDR1 is SGHNT and CDR2 is YYREEE (reference sequence). J lost 0 bases, V lost 3 bases, and 8 bases had no gene match. CDR3 region: CASSSQGAGPNTGELFF. In DNA, the CDR3 is TGTGCCAGCAGCTCCCAGGGAGCGGGACCGAACACCGGGGAGCTGTTTTTT.

This chain connects TRBV28 to TRBJ2-2; possibly TRBD1 for D (6 bases). Trimming took 6 bases from V and 0 from J, leaving 11 bases between them. Germline assignment: CDR1 MDHEN and CDR2 SYDVKM. This CDR3 comprises 15 residues. The CDR3 region has the DNA TGTGCCAGCAGCCGAGACAGGCCGAACACCGGGGAGCTGTTTTTT. Translating it yields CASSRDRPNTGELFF.

This clone was detected once. The chain joins TRBV27 to TRBJ2-1; D is possibly TRBD2 (5 bases). V lost 2 bases and J lost 7, with 6 bases in between. The CDR3 consists of 12 residues. Germline V gene lookup returns CDR1 MNHEY and CDR2 SMNVEV (reference sequence). CDR3 in amino acids: CASSLRGNEQFF. The CDR3 bases are TGTGCCAGCAGTTTACGGGGAAATGAGCAGTTCTTC.

This clone occurred once. The gene calls are TRBV11-2 and TRBJ2-5, with D tentatively TRBD2 (7 bases). The J call may be wrong; the DNA end is better matched by TRBJ2-7. CDR1 is SGHAT, CDR2 FQNNGV, per germline. This CDR3 spans 15 amino acids. The CDR3 loop reads CASSPGAGAPYEQYF. For the CDR3, the DNA is TGTGCCAGCAGCCCAGGGGCGGGGGCCCCCTACGAGCAGTACTTC.

The J gene is TRBJ2-7, the V gene TRBV14; D perhaps matches TRBD1 (6 bases). Deletions cut 3 bases from V and 2 bases from J, with 14 bases between. CDR3 size: 15 residues. The germline V gene encodes CDR1 SGHDN and CDR2 FVKESK. CDR3 amino acids: CASSHLGQNAYEQYF. CDR3 nucleotide sequence: TGTGCCAGCAGCCACCTAGGACAGAACGCCTACGAGCAGTACTTC.

The chain uses TRBV27 and TRBJ2-7, with 10 bases that match TRBD2. The CDR3 loop spans 15 amino acids. Germline CDR1 is MNHEY and CDR2 is SMNVEV (reference sequence). V shed 0 bases, J shed 3 bases, and the junction held 2 bases outside the gene matches. CDR3 DNA: TGTGCCAGCAGTTTATCCGGGACTAGCGACTACGAGCAGTACTTC. Translation: CASSLSGTSDYEQYF.

This clone was counted once. The chain recombines TRBV27 with TRBJ2-7, with TRBD2 matching 9 bases. J lost 8 bases, V lost 5 bases, and 16 bases had no gene match. CDR1 is MNHEY, CDR2 SMNVEV, per germline (reference sequence). The CDR3 is made up of 16 amino acids. CDR3 sequence reads: CASSPGLALAGEQQYF. Here the CDR3 DNA reads TGTGCCAGCAGTCCCGGACTAGCGCTCGCGGGGGAGCAGCAGTACTTC.

In regard to this clone: Distinct nucleotide sequences in the sample also encode this CDR3. The gene calls are TRBV2 and TRBJ1-4; 9 bases match TRBD1. V was clipped by 0 bases and J by 5 bases; unmatched bases: 1. The CDR3 is 15 residues long. Germline CDR1 reads SNHLY; CDR2 reads FYNNEI. CDR3 protein: CASSEAGTGNEKLFF. Written as DNA, the CDR3 is TGTGCCAGCAGTGAAGCCGGGACAGGGAATGAAAAACTGTTTTTT.